Listed here are 22 T cell receptor beta chains from one sample, sequenced in a study of OX40 agonist ivuxolimab in advanced cancers. Repertoires were generated with immunoSEQ multiplex PCR, while TCRdb's copy carries only in-frame clones and drops some. The table includes 65,000 to 75,000 clones, roughly four fifths detected once. The specimen comprised CD4+ or CD8+ T cells sorted from blood, sampled in a trial of the OX40 agonist ivuxolimab. These receptors were obtained from an adult with an advanced solid tumor such as melanoma, head and neck, liver or kidney cancer.

V is TRBV5-1 and J is TRBJ1-3; TRBD1 matches at 9 bases. CDR3 length: 15 amino acids. V was pared by 4 bases and J by 2 bases, with 4 bases of the junction left unmatched. The germline CDR1 and CDR2 sequences are SGHRS and YFSETQ. The CDR3 reads CASSVQGATGNTIYF. CDR3 in DNA: TGCGCCAGCAGCGTACAGGGGGCCACTGGAAACACCATATATTTT.

The rearrangement joins TRBV2 to TRBJ1-1; unclear D gene. The V end was cut by 11 bases, the J end by 0 bases, with 10 bases between. This CDR3 is 12 amino acids long. Germline V CDR1 and CDR2: SNHLY, FYNNEI. In nucleotides, the CDR3 is TGTGCCGTATCAGCTCTGAACACTGAAGCTTTCTTT. This codes for CAVSALNTEAFF.

This clone turned up a few times. This rearrangement joins TRBV19 to TRBJ1-5, with D tentatively TRBD1 (5 bases). The CDR3 extends over 13 amino acids. V lost 5 bases to trimming and J lost 7 bases, with 12 bases between them. CDR1 LNHDA and CDR2 SQIVND come from the germline V gene (reference sequence). In nucleotides, the CDR3 is TGTGCCAGTAGTTTGTCCAGGGAACAGCCCCAGCATTTT. This sequence encodes CASSLSREQPQHF.

This chain joins TRBV28 and TRBJ2-7, with TRBD1 matching over 9 bases. V trimming: 6 bases; J trimming: 4 bases; junction bases outside the gene matches: 13. There are 16 residues in the CDR3. Germline-derived CDR1 and CDR2 are MDHEN and SYDVKM. CDR3: CASSRSSGTGSYEQYF. Here the CDR3 DNA reads TGTGCCAGCAGCAGGAGCTCAGGGACAGGGTCGTACGAGCAGTACTTC.

The J gene is TRBJ2-7, the V gene TRBV6-6, with 9 bases fitting TRBD2. Germline V gene lookup returns CDR1 MNHNY and CDR2 SVGAGI (reference sequence). J was trimmed by 2 bases and V by 0 bases; bases with no gene match: 5. This CDR3 region has 16 residues. The chain's CDR3 is CASSYSPSGIAYEQYF. The CDR3, as DNA: TGTGCCAGCAGTTACTCGCCTAGCGGGATCGCCTACGAGCAGTACTTC.

The chain uses TRBV7-2 and TRBJ2-7, with 10 bases that match TRBD2. Looked up from germline, CDR1 is SGHTA and CDR2 is FQGNSA. The CDR3 runs to 15 residues. Unmatched junction bases numbered 4, after V lost 2 bases and J lost 3 bases. The CDR3 reads CASSLMASGGYEQYF. The CDR3 DNA is TGTGCCAGCAGCTTAATGGCTAGCGGGGGCTACGAGCAGTACTTC.

CDR3 protein: CASMAWGGGNQPQHF. CDR3 DNA sequence: TGTGCCAGTATGGCGTGGGGGGGAGGGAATCAGCCCCAGCATTTT. This chain joins TRBV19 and TRBJ1-5, with a weak D call TRBD1 (5 bases). CDR1 and CDR2 from the germline V gene are LNHDA and SQIVND (reference sequence). The CDR3 consists of 15 residues. V lost 7 bases, J lost 4 bases, and 17 bases lay in between.

This chain uses TRBV2 with TRBJ2-1; D is perhaps TRBD1 (6 bases). Germline V gene lookup returns CDR1 SNHLY and CDR2 FYNNEI. The CDR3 is 13 amino acids. The V end was cut by 6 bases, the J end by 8 bases, with 14 bases between. The CDR3 region is CASSLTGFDEQFF. The CDR3 nucleotides read TGTGCCAGCAGCCTAACAGGGTTTGATGAGCAGTTCTTC.

The chain is built from TRBV9 and TRBJ1-5, with D possibly TRBD1 on 6 matching bases. Germline V gives CDR1 SGDLS, CDR2 YYNGEE. V lost 3 bases to trimming and J lost 6 bases, with 16 bases between them. The CDR3 extends over 15 amino acids. CDR3 sequence (DNA): TGTGCCAGCAGCGAATCAGGGGCTCCCTTTCAGCCCCAGCATTTT. Protein: CASSESGAPFQPQHF.

This sequence joins TRBV5-5 and TRBJ2-4, with 10 bases lining up with TRBD1. The germline V gene has CDR1 SGHKS and CDR2 YYEKEE (reference sequence). The CDR3 has 16 amino acids. V lost 6 bases to trimming and J lost 0 bases; unmatched junction nucleotides: 6. CDR3 amino acids: CASTLGQGLAKNIQYF. CDR3 bases: TGTGCCAGCACCCTGGGACAGGGGCTAGCCAAAAACATTCAGTACTTC.

The chain carries TRBV7-6 and TRBJ1-2, with TRBD1 matching 7 bases. The CDR3 sequence is 13 residues long. Germline V gene lookup returns CDR1 SGHVS and CDR2 FNYEAQ. The V and J ends lost 7 bases and 2 bases, in that order; junction bases with no gene match: 4. The CDR3 loop reads CASTSDRNYGYTF. DNA of the CDR3: TGTGCCAGCACCTCGGACAGGAACTATGGCTACACCTTC.

V and J are TRBV28 and TRBJ1-3; D is unresolved. Trimming removed 6 bases at V and 1 base at J, with 13 bases between. In germline, CDR1 is MDHEN, CDR2 SYDVKM. The length of the CDR3 is 15 residues. CDR3 loop: CASRVQRDSGNTIYF. In DNA, the CDR3 is TGTGCCAGCAGGGTTCAGAGGGATTCTGGAAACACCATATATTTT.

The rearrangement uses TRBV29-1 and TRBJ1-2; TRBD1 is a possible D gene (6 bases). The germline V gene encodes CDR1 SQVTM and CDR2 ANQGSEA. V was cut by 5 bases and J by 8 bases, with 15 bases left in between. The CDR3 runs to 12 residues. The CDR3: CSVNIGGRGYTF. For the CDR3, the DNA is TGCAGCGTTAATATAGGGGGTAGGGGCTACACCTTC.

The chain has TRBV7-9 and TRBJ2-1, with D perhaps TRBD2 (5 bases). Trimming left V 1 base short and J 6 bases short, with 10 bases between. CDR1 is SEHNR and CDR2 is FQNEAQ in the germline V gene (reference sequence). CDR3 length equals 14 residues. In DNA form, the CDR3 reads TGTGCCAGCAGCTTAGTCGGGCGGGTCAATGAGCAGTTCTTC. Encoded protein: CASSLVGRVNEQFF.

This rearrangement joins TRBV28 to TRBJ2-7; 7 bases align to TRBD2. CDR3 length equals 13 residues. CDR1 and CDR2 (germline): MDHEN, SYDVKM. J lost 0 bases, V lost 7 bases, and 3 bases had no gene match. CDR3 sequence (DNA): TGTGCCAGCATGGTAGCGGGCTCCTACGAGCAGTACTTC. Its protein product is CASMVAGSYEQYF.

The chain combines TRBV25-1 with TRBJ1-1; D not resolved. Deletions cut 3 bases from V and 3 bases from J, with 11 bases between. The CDR3 is 14 residues long. In germline, CDR1 is MGHDK, CDR2 SYGVNS. The CDR3 is CASSDKRPDTEAFF. Here the CDR3 DNA reads TGTGCCAGCAGTGATAAACGCCCGGACACTGAAGCTTTCTTT.

The chain recombines TRBV5-8 with TRBJ1-2; perhaps TRBD1 as D (5 bases). CDR3 length: 17 residues. V lost 4 bases, J lost 0 bases, and 19 bases lay in between. The germline V gene has CDR1 SGHTS and CDR2 YDEGEE. In DNA form, the CDR3 reads TGTGCCAGCAGCCCCTCCCCCGGGACCACTTCTAACTATGGCTACACCTTC. Its translation: CASSPSPGTTSNYGYTF.

The rearrangement uses TRBV7-2 and TRBJ1-6, with D unclear. Per the germline V gene, CDR1 is SGHTA and CDR2 is FQGNSA. CDR3 length equals 12 residues. V was cut by 5 bases and J by 4 bases, with 3 bases left in between. Here the CDR3 reads CASSAYNSPLHF. CDR3 DNA: TGTGCCAGCAGCGCATATAATTCACCCCTCCACTTT.

This clone was seen a handful of times. The chain employs TRBV2 and TRBJ1-5, with D possibly being TRBD1 (5 bases). Trimming shortened V by 6 bases and J by 3 bases, and 12 bases separated the two germline ends. The CDR3 is made up of 14 amino acids. CDR1 and CDR2 (germline): SNHLY, FYNNEI. The CDR3 is CASSRTRDNQPQHF. CDR3 bases: TGTGCCAGCAGCCGGACAAGGGACAATCAGCCCCAGCATTTT.

This chain uses TRBV28 with TRBJ2-3; possible D gene TRBD2, 5 bases. This CDR3 is built from 14 residues. Trimming removed 7 bases from V and 0 bases from J, with 11 bases in between. Germline V gene data show CDR1 as MDHEN and CDR2 as SYDVKM. The DNA of the CDR3 is TGTGCCAGCAAAAGCGGTACTAGCACAGATACGCAGTATTTT. This codes for CASKSGTSTDTQYF.

The sample holds one count of this clone. V and J are TRBV9 and TRBJ2-1; D is uncertain. V dropped 5 bases and J dropped 3 bases, with 12 bases sitting between them. CDR1 is SGDLS, CDR2 YYNGEE, per germline. The CDR3 loop spans 14 amino acids. This CDR3 reads CASRETPDYNEQFF. The CDR3 DNA reads as TGTGCCAGCAGGGAGACGCCAGACTACAATGAGCAGTTCTTC.

The J gene is TRBJ2-1, the V gene TRBV11-2; the match to TRBD2 covers 12 bases. CDR1 is SGHAT, CDR2 FQNNGV, per germline. The V segment lost 4 bases and the J segment 6 bases; nucleotides outside the gene matches: 4. The CDR3 is made up of 15 amino acids. The CDR3 DNA is TGTGCCAGCAGCTCGACTAGCGGGAGATTCAATGAGCAGTTCTTC. Translated, it gives CASSSTSGRFNEQFF.